This T cell receptor (beta chain) was identified in a study of T cell changes during pregnancy in multiple sclerosis. Measured with immunoSEQ multiplex PCR; TCRdb has only the in-frame clones, and not every one. This sample yields 90,000 to 120,000 clones, of which just under 95% are seen a single time; roughly 0.78% belongs to the top ten. Losses at the gene ends were 7 bases for V and 2 bases for J; bases not matched to a gene: 9. This CDR3 region has 16 residues. Germline values: CDR1 MRHNA, CDR2 SNTAGT. The origin of this receptor is a female donor in good health, enrolled as a control in a pregnancy study. Sequencing was performed on peripheral blood, taken in the third trimester of pregnancy. J is TRBJ2-2 and V is TRBV6-4; 8 nucleotides align to TRBD2. CDR3 residues: CASKPTAGANTGELFF. In nucleotides, the CDR3 is TGTGCCAGCAAACCTACAGCGGGGGCCAACACCGGGGAGCTGTTTTTT.